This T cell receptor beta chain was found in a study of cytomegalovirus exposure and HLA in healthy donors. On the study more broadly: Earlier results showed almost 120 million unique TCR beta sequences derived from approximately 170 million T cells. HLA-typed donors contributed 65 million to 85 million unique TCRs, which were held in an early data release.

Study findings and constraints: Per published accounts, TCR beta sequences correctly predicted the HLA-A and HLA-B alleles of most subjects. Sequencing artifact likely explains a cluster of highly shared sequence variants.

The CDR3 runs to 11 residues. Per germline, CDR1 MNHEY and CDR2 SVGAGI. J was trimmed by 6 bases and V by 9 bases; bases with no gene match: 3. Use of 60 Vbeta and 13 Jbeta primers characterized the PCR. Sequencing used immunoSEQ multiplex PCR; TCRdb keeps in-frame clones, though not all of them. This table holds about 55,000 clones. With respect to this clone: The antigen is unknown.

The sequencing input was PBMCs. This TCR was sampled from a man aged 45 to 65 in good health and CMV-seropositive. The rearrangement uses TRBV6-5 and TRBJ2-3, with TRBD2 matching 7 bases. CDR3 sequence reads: CARRRGDTQYF. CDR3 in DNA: TGTGCCAGAAGGCGGGGGGATACGCAGTATTTT.